These T cell receptor beta chains were read from a single sample in a study of shared clonotypes between healthy human individuals. Sequencing used immunoSEQ multiplex PCR; TCRdb keeps in-frame clones, though not all of them. The sample records roughly 2.2 million clones, 85% to 95% being singletons. Sequenced: naive CD4+ T cells from PBMCs. These receptors were taken from a man aged 18 to 30 in good health. Some clones in this sample may be carry-over from other donors' samples. The CDR3 runs from the conserved cysteine through the conserved F or W. D genes are given only for firm matches. Clone size appears in some rows only: once, few, many, or a class for an expanded clone.

CDR3nt: TGTGCCAGCAGTAGTTTAAGGGGGGGCGAGCAGTACTTC; CDR3aa: CASSSLRGGEQYF; abundance: -; v_gene: TRBV28; d_gene: -; j_gene: TRBJ2-7
CDR3nt: TGCGCCAGCAGCTCCTCGCCCCGCGAGGCTGGAAACACCATATATTTT; CDR3aa: CASSSSPREAGNTIYF; abundance: -; v_gene: TRBV5-1; d_gene: -; j_gene: TRBJ1-3
CDR3nt: TGTGCCAGCTCAGGCCTGTCGGGAAAAGCGAACACTGAAGCTTTCTTT; CDR3aa: CASSGLSGKANTEAFF; abundance: -; v_gene: TRBV18; d_gene: -; j_gene: TRBJ1-1
CDR3nt: TGTGCCAGCAGCTTGGCCGGACTAGCGGGAAGAGACGAGCAGTACTTC; CDR3aa: CASSLAGLAGRDEQYF; abundance: -; v_gene: TRBV5-6; d_gene: TRBD2; j_gene: TRBJ2-7
CDR3nt: TGCGCCAGCAGCTTGGTCGCGGCCACTGAAGCTTTCTTT; CDR3aa: CASSLVAATEAFF; abundance: few; v_gene: TRBV5-1; d_gene: -; j_gene: TRBJ1-1
CDR3nt: TGTGCCAGCTCACCAATCCACAGCGTGAACTCTGAAGCTTTCTTT; CDR3aa: CASSPIHSVNSEAFF; abundance: -; v_gene: TRBV18; d_gene: -; j_gene: TRBJ1-1
CDR3nt: TGTGCCAGCAGCTTAAATCCTAGCACAGATACGCAGTATTTT; CDR3aa: CASSLNPSTDTQYF; abundance: -; v_gene: TRBV7-3; d_gene: -; j_gene: TRBJ2-3
CDR3nt: TGTGCCAGCTCACCAATAGGGGCTAGTTCAGACAATGAGCAGTTCTTC; CDR3aa: CASSPIGASSDNEQFF; abundance: -; v_gene: TRBV18; d_gene: -; j_gene: TRBJ2-1
CDR3nt: TGTGCCAGCAGTCATGGACAGCTCACGAAGCCCCAGCATTTT; CDR3aa: CASSHGQLTKPQHF; abundance: once; v_gene: TRBV28; d_gene: -; j_gene: TRBJ1-5
CDR3nt: TGCGCCAGCAGCTTGGCCCCCGCGCAGGGGGCCCAGGAGACCCAGTACTTC; CDR3aa: CASSLAPAQGAQETQYF; abundance: -; v_gene: TRBV5-1; d_gene: TRBD1; j_gene: TRBJ2-5
CDR3nt: TGCGCCAGCAGCCGTCTTCTTGGGATTTCAAAAGAGACCCAGTACTTC; CDR3aa: CASSRLLGISKETQYF; abundance: -; v_gene: TRBV4-1; d_gene: -; j_gene: TRBJ2-5
CDR3nt: TGTGCCAGCAGCCGGGACAGGGGGCTTATAGATACGCAGTATTTT; CDR3aa: CASSRDRGLIDTQYF; abundance: -; v_gene: TRBV7-7; d_gene: TRBD1; j_gene: TRBJ2-3
CDR3nt: TGTGCCAGTAGTATTAGGCCAGGGGACGAAGCTTTCTTT; CDR3aa: CASSIRPGDEAFF; abundance: -; v_gene: TRBV19; d_gene: -; j_gene: TRBJ1-1
CDR3nt: TGCGCCAGCAGTGGATGGACCGGGGAGCTGTTTTTT; CDR3aa: CASSGWTGELFF; abundance: few; v_gene: TRBV5-1; d_gene: -; j_gene: TRBJ2-2